The T cell receptor beta chain under discussion was sequenced for a study of blood T cells in healthy people across ages. Study background: About one barcoded TCR beta cDNA was captured per two T cells.

Broader study findings: Across the age range, TCR beta diversity per million T cells fell in a roughly linear way. A conclusive naive versus antigen-experienced comparison was prevented by the unsorted PBMCs.

This clonotype was detected only a few times. Its antigen remains unknown. CDR1 is SGHTA, CDR2 FQGTGA, per germline. This CDR3 is built from 16 residues. Trimming took off 4 bases at V and 3 bases at J, with 17 bases between the two ends. Combining a sample-barcoded 5' primer with a J-beta primer mix, a second PCR ran for 7 to 11 cycles. TCRdb ran MiXCR on the 5' RACE reads and lists one entry per CDR3 protein. This repertoire shows approximately 2,000,000 distinct CDR3 sequences, around 40% found once; its top ten account for roughly 23%. This clonotype was obtained from a human donor in good health. Sequences were obtained from blood. This chain links TRBV7-3 with TRBJ2-3, with D tentatively TRBD1 or TRBD2 (8 bases each). In DNA, the CDR3 is TGTGCCAGCAGCTCAGGGGGCGGGGGGATAACAGATACGCAGTATTTT. Protein: CASSSGGGGITDTQYF.